This TCR beta chain was observed in a study of long-term antiretroviral therapy in people with HIV. Notes on this clone: Its matching antigen is unknown.

They ran version v3.0 of the immunoSEQ assay at survey level. Measured with immunoSEQ multiplex PCR; TCRdb has only the in-frame clones, and not every one. The table includes under 12,000 clones, less than 80% detected once. The germline gives CDR1 KGHSH, CDR2 LQKENI. The CDR3 extends over 14 amino acids. The V gene lost 0 bases and the J gene lost 7 bases, with 10 bases spanning the gap. Broader study findings: Clones showing expansion before ART dominated the repertoire at all time points. Once patients were on ART, diversity went higher but still fell short of transplant donor controls. Controls had broader CDR3 length ranges than HIV repertoires did.

The sequencing used unsorted PBMCs, collected at the start of antiretroviral therapy, before treatment. The sequence was obtained from a man aged 30 to 45 with HIV. The chain has TRBV18 and TRBJ2-1; possibly TRBD2 for D (6 bases). CDR3 nucleotide sequence: TGTGCCAGCTCACCACCGAGGGGAGGAAATGAGCAGTTCTTC. Its translation is CASSPPRGGNEQFF.